Listed below are T cell receptor beta chains from one sample, sequenced in a study of blood T cell repertoires in COVID-19. Here immunoSEQ multiplex PCR was the method, and the copy in TCRdb shows in-frame clones only, minus some. The repertoire includes over 200,000 clones, roughly 87% of them detected once, and roughly 0.8% sits in the top ten. Sequencing used peripheral blood. Receptors originate from a woman in her thirties with acute or convalescent COVID-19. CDR3s leave out the opening cysteine and the closing phenylalanine or tryptophan. Not all rows give a size; the values are once, few, many and, for expanded clones, a class.

clone size	V gene	J gene	CDR3 protein
.	TRBV7-2	TRBJ1-1	ASSSGQPLPEAF
.	TRBV12-3/TRBV12-4	TRBJ2-7	ASSSRPGYEQY
.	TRBV3-1/TRBV3-2	TRBJ1-6	ASTLNNSPLH
.	TRBV19	TRBJ2-3	ASCPTGVFTDTQY
.	TRBV27	TRBJ2-6	ASSLSLGGSGANVLT
.	TRBV25-1	TRBJ2-3	ASSEFPSGYTDTQY
.	TRBV5-3	TRBJ2-3	ARKGEATGEKF
.	TRBV29-1	TRBJ2-7	SVEGLAGAYEQY
.	TRBV2	TRBJ1-1	ASSERGQLNTEAF
once	TRBV5-1	TRBJ2-1	ASSATSGSGARQF
.	TRBV7-8	TRBJ2-1	ASSQTGINEQF
.	TRBV5-1	TRBJ1-2	ASTPTGLNYGYT
.	TRBV7-9	TRBJ2-5	ASSLNTGRETQY
few	TRBV30	TRBJ1-2	AWSVRDRRLLYGYT